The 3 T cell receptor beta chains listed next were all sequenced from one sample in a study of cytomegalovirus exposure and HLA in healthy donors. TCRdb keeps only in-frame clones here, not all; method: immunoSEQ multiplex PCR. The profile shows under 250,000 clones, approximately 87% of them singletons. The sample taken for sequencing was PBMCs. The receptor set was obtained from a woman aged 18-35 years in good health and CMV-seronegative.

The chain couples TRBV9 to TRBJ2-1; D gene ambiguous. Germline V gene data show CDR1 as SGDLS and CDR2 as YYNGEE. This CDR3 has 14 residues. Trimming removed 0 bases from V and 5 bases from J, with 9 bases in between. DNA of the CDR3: TGTGCCAGCAGCGTAGTAACCCAGAACAATGAGCAGTTCTTC. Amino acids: CASSVVTQNNEQFF.

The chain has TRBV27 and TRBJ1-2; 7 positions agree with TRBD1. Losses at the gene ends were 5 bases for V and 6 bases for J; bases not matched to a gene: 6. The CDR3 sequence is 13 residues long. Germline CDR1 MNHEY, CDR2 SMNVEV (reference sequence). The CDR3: CASSPTGVNGYTF. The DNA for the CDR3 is TGTGCCAGCAGTCCAACAGGGGTGAATGGCTACACCTTC.

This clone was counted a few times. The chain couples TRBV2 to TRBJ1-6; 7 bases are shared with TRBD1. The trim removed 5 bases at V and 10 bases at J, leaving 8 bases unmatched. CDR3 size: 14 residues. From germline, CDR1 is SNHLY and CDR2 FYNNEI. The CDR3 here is CASSNRDSVSPLHF. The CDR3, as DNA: TGTGCCAGCAGTAACCGGGACAGTGTCTCACCCCTCCACTTT. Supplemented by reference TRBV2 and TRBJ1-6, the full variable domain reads EPEVTQTPSHQVTQMGQEVILRCVPISNHLYFYWYRQILGQKVEFLVSFYNNEISEKSEIFDDQFSVERPDGSNFTLKIRSTKLEDSAMYFCASSNRDSVSPLHFGNGTRLTVT.